What follows are 2 T cell receptor beta chains derived from one specimen sequenced in a study of brain metastases from non-small cell lung cancer. Assay: immunoSEQ multiplex PCR; the TCRdb copy retains only in-frame clones and omits some. This sample yields 2,000 to 2,500 clones, of which about 82% are seen a single time; more than 9.5% belongs to the top ten. Sequencing was done on a sample of tumor-adjacent normal tissue. The receptor source for this set is a donor over 35 with non-small cell lung cancer.

The chain recombines TRBV10-3 with TRBJ2-3; D may be TRBD1 or TRBD2 (7 bases each). V lost 10 bases and J lost 0, with 14 bases in between. Germline assignment: CDR1 ENHRY and CDR2 SYGVKD. CDR3 length: 14 amino acids. The CDR3 region has the DNA TGTGCCACCGGGGGGACAGCCAGCACAGATACGCAGTATTTT. Translating it yields CATGGTASTDTQYF.

V and J are TRBV6-5 and TRBJ1-3, with a tentative D call TRBD1 (6 bases). The CDR3 runs to 14 residues. The V end lost 6 bases, the J end lost 2 bases, and 11 bases lay between the germline ends. CDR1 is MNHEY, CDR2 SVGAGI, per germline. CDR3 in amino acids: CASRIYRAGNTIYF. In DNA form, the CDR3 reads TGTGCCAGCAGAATTTACAGGGCTGGAAACACCATATATTTT.